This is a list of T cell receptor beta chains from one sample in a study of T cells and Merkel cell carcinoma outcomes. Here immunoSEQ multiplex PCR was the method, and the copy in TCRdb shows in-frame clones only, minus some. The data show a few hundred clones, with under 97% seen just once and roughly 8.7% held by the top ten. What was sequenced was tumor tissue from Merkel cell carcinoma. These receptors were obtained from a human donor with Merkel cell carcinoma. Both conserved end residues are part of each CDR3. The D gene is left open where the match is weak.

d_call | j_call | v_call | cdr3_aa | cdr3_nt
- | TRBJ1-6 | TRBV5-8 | CASSLASSGSPLHF | TGTGCCAGCAGCTTGGCGTCATCGGGTTCACCCCTCCACTTT
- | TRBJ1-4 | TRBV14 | CASSSGKWETNEKLFF | TGTGCCAGCAGTTCAGGGAAGTGGGAGACTAATGAAAAACTGTTTTTT
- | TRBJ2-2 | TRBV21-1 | CASSAVNTGLTGELFF | TGTGCCAGCAGCGCGGTTAACACAGGCTTGACCGGGGAGCTGTTTTTT
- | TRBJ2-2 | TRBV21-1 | CASSKGGRRNTGELFF | TGTGCCAGCAGCAAAGGAGGGAGAAGAAACACCGGGGAGCTGTTTTTT
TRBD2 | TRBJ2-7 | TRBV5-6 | CASSSTSGNYEQYF | TGTGCCAGCAGCTCGACTAGCGGGAACTACGAGCAGTACTTC
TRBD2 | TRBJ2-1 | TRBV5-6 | CASIGGGGSYNEQFF | TGTGCCAGCATCGGGGGGGGAGGCTCCTACAATGAGCAGTTCTTC
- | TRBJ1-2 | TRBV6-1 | CASSGSWECKTYGYTF | TGTGCCAGCAGTGGCAGTTGGGAATGTAAAACCTATGGCTACACCTTC
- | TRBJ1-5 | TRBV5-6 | CASSLAGGWNQPQHF | TGTGCCAGCAGCTTGGCCGGGGGTTGGAACCAGCCCCAGCATTTT
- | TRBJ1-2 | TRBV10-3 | CAISGQVVWGYTF | TGTGCCATCAGTGGACAGGTGGTGTGGGGCTACACCTTC
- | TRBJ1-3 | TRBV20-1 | CSALTGNTIYF | TGCAGTGCTTTGACCGGAAACACCATATATTTT
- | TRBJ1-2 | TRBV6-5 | CASRVDSVNYGYTF | TGTGCCAGCAGGGTAGACAGCGTTAACTATGGCTACACCTTC
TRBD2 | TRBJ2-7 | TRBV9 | CASSTGTSGEQYF | TGTGCCAGCAGCACCGGGACTAGCGGGGAGCAGTACTTC
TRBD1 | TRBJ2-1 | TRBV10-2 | CASSYRGPRSYNEQFF | TGCGCCAGCAGTTACAGGGGCCCCAGATCCTACAATGAGCAGTTCTTC
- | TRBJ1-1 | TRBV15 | CATSRGTDFRKEAFF | TGTGCCACCAGCAGAGGGACAGACTTCCGTAAAGAAGCTTTCTTT
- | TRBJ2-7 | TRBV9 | CASSQGEGGRSYEQYF | TGTGCCAGCAGCCAGGGGGAGGGGGGAAGATCCTACGAGCAGTACTTC
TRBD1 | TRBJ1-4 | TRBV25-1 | CASSESGTVAEKLFF | TGTGCCAGCAGTGAGTCCGGGACAGTGGCTGAAAAACTGTTTTTT
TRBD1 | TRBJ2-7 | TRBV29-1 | CSVGKQGAGEQYF | TGCAGCGTTGGGAAACAGGGGGCGGGGGAGCAGTACTTC